This TCR beta chain originates from a study of cytomegalovirus exposure and HLA in healthy donors. Findings and caveats of the study: There were a few CMV-associated chains whose specificity for CMV antigens was confirmed in vitro. In a later analysis, V- and J-gene trimming of beta chains associated with a DCLRE1C missense variant, replicated independently. 87-base-pair reads could not separate some V segments, including TRBV6-2 and TRBV6-3.

A word on this clone: Its matching antigen is unknown.

PCR used 60 Vbeta primers and 13 Jbeta primers. The repertoire was sequenced with immunoSEQ multiplex PCR; TCRdb's copy has only in-frame clones and lacks some. The sample has around 210,000 clones; 78% are singletons. Germline V gives CDR1 KGHSH, CDR2 LQKENI. The V gene end was trimmed by 4 bases and the J gene end by 2 bases; junction bases not matched to a gene: 1. There are 13 residues in the CDR3. J is TRBJ1-2 and V is TRBV18; 7 nucleotides match TRBD1. The origin of this receptor is a boy aged 10-17 years in good health and CMV-seronegative. The sequencing sample was made of PBMCs. CDR3 bases: TGTGCCAGCTCACTGGACAGGAACTATGGCTACACCTTC. Its translation is CASSLDRNYGYTF.